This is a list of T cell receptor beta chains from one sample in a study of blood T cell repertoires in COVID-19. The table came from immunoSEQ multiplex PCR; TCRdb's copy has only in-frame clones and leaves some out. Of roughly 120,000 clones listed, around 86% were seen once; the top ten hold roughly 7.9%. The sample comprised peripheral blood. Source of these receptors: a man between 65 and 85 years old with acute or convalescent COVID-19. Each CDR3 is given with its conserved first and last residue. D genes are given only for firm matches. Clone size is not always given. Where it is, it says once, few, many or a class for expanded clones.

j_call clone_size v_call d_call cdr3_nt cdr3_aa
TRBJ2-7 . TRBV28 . TGTGCCAGCAGTCGCACAGGACAGCTCTCCTACGAGCAGTACTTC CASSRTGQLSYEQYF
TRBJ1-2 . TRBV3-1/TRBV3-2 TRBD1 TGTGCCAGCAGCCTCGGGACAGCCTCCTATGGCTACACCTTC CASSLGTASYGYTF
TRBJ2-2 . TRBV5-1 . TGCGCCAGCAGCTTGGTTGGCAGGGGACGCACCGGGGAGCTGTTTTTT CASSLVGRGRTGELFF
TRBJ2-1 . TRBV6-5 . TGTGCCAGCAGTTACGAGGGTAGGAATGAGCAGTTCTTC CASSYEGRNEQFF
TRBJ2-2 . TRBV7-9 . TGTGCCAGCAGCTTACGGGCGGGCACCGGGGAGCTGTTTTTT CASSLRAGTGELFF
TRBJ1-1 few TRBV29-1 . TGCAGCGTTTTTGTTGTCGACAGGCCGACTGAAGCTTTCTTT CSVFVVDRPTEAFF
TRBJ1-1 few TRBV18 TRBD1 TGTGCCAGCTCACCATTCGGACAGGGTCAAACTGAAGCTTTCTTT CASSPFGQGQTEAFF
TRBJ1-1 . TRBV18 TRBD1 TGTGCCAGCTCATACAGGGGGAACACTGAAGCTTTCTTT CASSYRGNTEAFF
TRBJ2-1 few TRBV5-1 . TGCGCCAGCAGCTTTGGCGACCTTTCTAGCTTCGGTGAGCAGTTCTTC CASSFGDLSSFGEQFF
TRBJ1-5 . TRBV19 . TGTGCCAGTAGCCTTAAGCATAGCAATCAGCCCCAGCATTTT CASSLKHSNQPQHF
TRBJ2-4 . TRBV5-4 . TGTGCCAGCAGCTTGGCTGGGGGCGGCGGCAAAAACATTCAGTACTTC CASSLAGGGGKNIQYF
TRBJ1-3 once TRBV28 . TGTGCCTGCCACGGGTCTGGAAACACCATATATTTT CACHGSGNTIYF
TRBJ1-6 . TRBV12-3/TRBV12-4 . TGTGCCAGCACTACCCAACAGGATTCACCCCTCCACTTT CASTTQQDSPLHF
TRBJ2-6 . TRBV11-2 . TGTGCCACCTCGGGACTCCTCTCTGGGGCCAACGTCCTGACTTTC CATSGLLSGANVLTF
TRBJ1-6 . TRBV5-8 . TGTGCCAGCAGCTTGGATCGGGGGAGGAGCTCCTATAATTCACCCCTCCACTTT CASSLDRGRSSYNSPLHF
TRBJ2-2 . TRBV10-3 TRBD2 TGTGCCATCAGTGAAGCTAGCGGGACGTCCAGTACCGGGGAGCTGTTTTTT CAISEASGTSSTGELFF
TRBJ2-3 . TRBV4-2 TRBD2 TGTGCCAGCAGCCATAGCGGGGGGGCCGCAGATACGCAGTATTTT CASSHSGGAADTQYF
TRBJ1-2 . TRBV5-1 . TGCGCCAGCAGCCATGCCAGGCTTGGCTATGGCTACACCTTC CASSHARLGYGYTF
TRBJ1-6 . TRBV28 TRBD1 TGTGCCAGCAGTTTACCGGTGGGACAGCATTCACCCCTCCACTTT CASSLPVGQHSPLHF
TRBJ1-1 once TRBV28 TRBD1 TGTGCCAGCAGGGGACAGGGAACCCCTGAAGCTTTCTTT CASRGQGTPEAFF
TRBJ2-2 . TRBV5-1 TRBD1 TGCGCCAGCAGCCCGACAGGGAATCGGAACACCGGGGAGCTGTTTTTT CASSPTGNRNTGELFF
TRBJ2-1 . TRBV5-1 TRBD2 TGCGCCAGCAGCCCCGGGACTAGCGGGAGTCCGTTCTTC CASSPGTSGSPFF
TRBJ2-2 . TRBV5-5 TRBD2 TGTGCCAGCAGCTCGGTCTACCGTACGCGGGAGGCGCATGGGGAGCTGTTTTTT CASSSVYRTREAHGELFF
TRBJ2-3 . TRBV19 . TGTGCCAGTAGGGATTACAGTGCTAGCACAGATACGCAGTATTTT CASRDYSASTDTQYF
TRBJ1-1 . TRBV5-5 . TGTGCCAGCAGCTTGGTCGGGGGGCGAGGGGGCACTGAAGCTTTCTTT CASSLVGGRGGTEAFF
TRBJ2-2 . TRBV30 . TGTGCCTGGAGTGTCGCGGTGGTCACCGGGGAGCTGTTTTTT CAWSVAVVTGELFF
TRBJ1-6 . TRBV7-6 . TGTGCCAGCAGCTTACTGACGGGACAACTCTATAATTCACCCCTCCACTTT CASSLLTGQLYNSPLHF
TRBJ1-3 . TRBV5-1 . TGCGCCAGCTCATACCAAACAGGAGCGGGCTCTGGAAACACCATATATTTT CASSYQTGAGSGNTIYF
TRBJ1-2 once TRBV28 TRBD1 TGTGCCAGCAGGGCCGGGACAGGGGCTGGTGGCTACACCTTC CASRAGTGAGGYTF
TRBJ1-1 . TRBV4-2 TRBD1 TGTGCCAGCAGCCCTAGGGACAGGGGGAACACTGAAGCTTTCTTT CASSPRDRGNTEAFF
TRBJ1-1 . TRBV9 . TGTGCCAGTGCAGGGACTGAAGCTTTCTTT CASAGTEAFF
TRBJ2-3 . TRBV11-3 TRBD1 TGTGCCAGCAGCGTAGGGACAGGGAGTCCCACAGATACGCAGTATTTT CASSVGTGSPTDTQYF
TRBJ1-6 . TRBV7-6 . TGTGCCAGCAGCTACAGGGAACCTAATTCACCCCTCCACTTT CASSYREPNSPLHF
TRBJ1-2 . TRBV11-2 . TGTGCCAGCACCTTCGGCGCAGGGAAGTATGGCTACACCTTC CASTFGAGKYGYTF
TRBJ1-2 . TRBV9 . TGTGCCAGCAGCAGAGCGGTAGACAGGAGCTATGGCTACACCTTC CASSRAVDRSYGYTF
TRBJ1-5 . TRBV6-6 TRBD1 TGTGCCAGCAGGTCCGGGGACAGGGGCGGTCAGCCCCAGCATTTT CASRSGDRGGQPQHF
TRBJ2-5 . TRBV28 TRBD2 TGTGCCAGCAGTTTTTTTGGGGGAGGGCCAGGGGAGACCCAGTACTTC CASSFFGGGPGETQYF
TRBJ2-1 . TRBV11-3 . TGTGCCAGCAGCTTAGATAGGCTCAACAGTAATGAGCAGTTCTTC CASSLDRLNSNEQFF
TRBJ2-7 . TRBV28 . TGTGCCAGCAGACTTAGCACTACCTACGAGCAGTACTTC CASRLSTTYEQYF
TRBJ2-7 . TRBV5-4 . TGTGCCAGCAGCGCCAACCGAGCCTACGAGCAGTACTTC CASSANRAYEQYF
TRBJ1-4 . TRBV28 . TGTGCCAGCAGTTTACGGGGGAATCATGAAAAACTGTTTTTT CASSLRGNHEKLFF
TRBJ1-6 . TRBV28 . TGTGCCAGCAGTTTATCGGGGTTTGGTTCACCCCTCCACTTT CASSLSGFGSPLHF
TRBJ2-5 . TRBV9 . TGTGCCAGCAGCGTAGGTCTTTCTGCGGCCCAGTACTTC CASSVGLSAAQYF
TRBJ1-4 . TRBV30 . TGTGCCTGGAGTGTAGCCCCCCAAAAACTGTTTTTT CAWSVAPQKLFF
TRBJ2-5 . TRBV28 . TGTGCCAGCCGGACAGCCCAAGAGACCCAGTACTTC CASRTAQETQYF
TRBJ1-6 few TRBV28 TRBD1 TGTGCCAGCCAACCCCAGGACAGGGGAACTCACTTT CASQPQDRGTHF
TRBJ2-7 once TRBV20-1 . TGCAGTGCTAGTGATCACTTATACGAGCAGTACTTC CSASDHLYEQYF
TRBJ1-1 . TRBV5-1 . TGCGCCAGCAGCCCTAACGAGAACACTGAAGCTTTCTTT CASSPNENTEAFF
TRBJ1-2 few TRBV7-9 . TGTGCCAGCGGAGTTCAAGGCGGGGGCTCTGCCTCGGAGGGCTACACCTTC CASGVQGGGSASEGYTF
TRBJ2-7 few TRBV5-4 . TGTGCCAGCAGCGCAAACCAGGGGACGGCCTACGAGCAGTACTTC CASSANQGTAYEQYF
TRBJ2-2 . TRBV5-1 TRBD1 TGCGCCAGCAGCTTGGAGCAGGGGGCCACCGGGGAGCTGTTTTTT CASSLEQGATGELFF
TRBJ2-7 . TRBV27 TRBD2 TGTGCCAGCAGTGAATGGACTAGCGGGAGATCCTACGAGCAGTACTTC CASSEWTSGRSYEQYF
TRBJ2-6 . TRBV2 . TGTGCCAGCAATGTAGGGACTCATGGGGCCAACGTCCTGACTTTC CASNVGTHGANVLTF